This T cell receptor beta chain appears in the sequencing data of a study of regulatory T cells in long-lasting Graves disease. Overall study results and limits: Persistent disease favored TRBV28, TRBJ1-2 and TRBJ2-5.

Library construction for TCR beta used iRepertoire HTBI primers and Arm-PCR of CDR3 regions. Authors' methods: Gene usage covered 55 to 70 TRBV and 11 to 15 TRBJ segments. TCRdb reprocessed the multiplex PCR reads with MiXCR, giving one entry per CDR3 protein. TCRdb, not the original authors, processed these V and J calls. The table shows approximately 470,000 distinct CDR3 sequences, with 20% occurring only once. The CDR3 extends over 14 amino acids. The junction had 7 bases not matched to a gene; V was cut back by 4 bases and J by 8 bases. Germline loops: CDR1 SGHDT, CDR2 YYEEEE. The time point denotes: persistent/refractory GD, antithyroid drugs over 5 years with positive TRAb. Making the TCR library involved RNA that had been extracted from PBMCs. A few counts support this clonotype. Antigen: not known.

The sequence was obtained from a female donor with Graves disease. The genes are TRBV5-6 and TRBJ1-2, with 11 bases identical to TRBD1. Sequencing used peripheral blood mononuclear cells (PBMCs), obtained when the disease was refractory, from a patient treated with antithyroid drugs. CDR3 bases: TGTGCCAGCAGCCTTGGACAGGGGGCGGAAGGCTACACCTTC. Its protein is CASSLGQGAEGYTF. The full variable domain, rest sourced from reference TRBV5-6 and TRBJ1-2, is DAGVTQSPTHLIKTRGQQVTLRCSPKSGHDTVSWYQQALGQGPQFIFQYYEEEERQRGNFPDRFSGHQFPNYSSELNVNALLLGDSALYLCASSLGQGAEGYTFGSGTRLTVV.